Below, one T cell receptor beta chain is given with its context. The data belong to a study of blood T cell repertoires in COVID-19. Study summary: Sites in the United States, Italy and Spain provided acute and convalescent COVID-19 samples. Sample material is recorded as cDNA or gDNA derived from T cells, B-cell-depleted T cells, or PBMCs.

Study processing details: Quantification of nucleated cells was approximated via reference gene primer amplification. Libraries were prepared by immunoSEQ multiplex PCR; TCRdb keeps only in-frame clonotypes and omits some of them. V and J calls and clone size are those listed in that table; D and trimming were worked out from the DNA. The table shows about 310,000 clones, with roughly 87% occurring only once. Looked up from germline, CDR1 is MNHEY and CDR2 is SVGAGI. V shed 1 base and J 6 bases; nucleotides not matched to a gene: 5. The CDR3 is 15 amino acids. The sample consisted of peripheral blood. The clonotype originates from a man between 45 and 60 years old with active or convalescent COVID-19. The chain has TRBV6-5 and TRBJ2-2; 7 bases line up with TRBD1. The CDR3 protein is CASSYFGTAAGELFF. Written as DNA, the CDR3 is TGTGCCAGCAGTTACTTTGGGACAGCCGCCGGGGAGCTGTTTTTT.